This T cell receptor beta chain was sequenced for a study of cytomegalovirus exposure and HLA in healthy donors. The wider study: HLA-typed donors contributed 80 million or so unique TCRs, which were held in an early data release.

Both 60 Vbeta primers and 13 Jbeta primers went into the PCR. Some clones are missing from TCRdb's copy, which holds only in-frame ones; the method was immunoSEQ multiplex PCR. The sample shows about 140,000 clones, 80% of them seen only once. Trimming took off 8 bases at V and 6 bases at J, with 20 bases between the two ends. Germline V gene data show CDR1 as LNHDA and CDR2 as SQIVND (reference sequence). The length of the CDR3 is 14 residues. On this clone: Its antigen is not identified.

Study-level findings and limits: As a later analysis showed, a missense DCLRE1C variant was linked to trimming of TCR beta V- and J-genes. Reported results showed that the classifier diagnosed cytomegalovirus status with high specificity and sensitivity.

This TCR was recovered from a man aged 25-45 years in good health and CMV-seronegative. This chain joins TRBV19 and TRBJ2-7, with TRBD1 as a possible D gene (6 bases). Material for sequencing was PBMCs. The CDR3 nucleotides are TGTGCCAGTGGGACGGACCGGGGACAATCCGAGCAGTACTTC. Protein: CASGTDRGQSEQYF.